These T cell receptor beta chains were read from a single sample in a study of blood T cell repertoires in COVID-19. Assay: immunoSEQ multiplex PCR; the TCRdb copy retains only in-frame clones and omits some. The table has more than 85,000 clones, around 81% seen once. The source material was peripheral blood. The receptors derive from a human donor in a cohort sampled during active or convalescent COVID-19. The CDR3 runs from the conserved cysteine through the conserved F or W. A D gene is named only where the DNA matches it firmly. Part of the rows lack a size; the others show once, few, many or a class for expanded clones.

D gene,clone size,V gene,J gene,CDR3 DNA,CDR3 protein
NA,NA,TRBV27,TRBJ1-5,TGTGCCAGCAGTTTATCATCTGAGCGACCCCAGCATTTT,CASSLSSERPQHF
NA,NA,TRBV10-3,TRBJ1-3,TGTGCCATCAGTGAGGCAGCGATAAGAAGCTCTGGAAACACCATATATTTT,CAISEAAIRSSGNTIYF
TRBD1,few,TRBV19,TRBJ1-5,TGTGCCAGTAGTATAGCACCGGGACAGGGGGCACAGCCCCAGCATTTT,CASSIAPGQGAQPQHF
TRBD1,NA,TRBV4-1,TRBJ2-7,TGCGCCAGCAGCCAAGTCCTCCGGGACAGGGGCTACGAGCAGTACTTC,CASSQVLRDRGYEQYF
NA,NA,TRBV18,TRBJ2-3,TGTGCCAGCTCACCTGGGCAGGGCGTGCCAGATACGCAGTATTTT,CASSPGQGVPDTQYF
NA,NA,TRBV5-1,TRBJ1-3,TGCGCCAGCAGCGCGGGCGGCTTCACAGGGACTGGAAACACCATATATTTT,CASSAGGFTGTGNTIYF
NA,NA,TRBV12-3/TRBV12-4,TRBJ2-2,TGTGCCAGCAGAACCTGGAGGCGCGGGGAGCTGTTTTTT,CASRTWRRGELFF
NA,NA,TRBV7-2,TRBJ2-7,TGTGCCAGCAGCTTAGGGGGAGGCCTTACCGAGCAGTACTTC,CASSLGGGLTEQYF
NA,NA,TRBV5-1,TRBJ1-2,TGCGCCAGCAGCCCGAGTAACTATGGCTACACCTTC,CASSPSNYGYTF
TRBD1,NA,TRBV5-5,TRBJ1-4,TGTGCCAGCAGCTTGGCCTCTATGACAGGGGGAGGAGAAAAACTGTTTTTT,CASSLASMTGGGEKLFF
NA,few,TRBV27,TRBJ1-5,TGTGCCAGCAGTTTTTCTTTCGGGTCTCAGCCCCAGCATTTT,CASSFSFGSQPQHF
NA,NA,TRBV7-8,TRBJ1-1,TGTGCCAGCAGCTTAGTTTGGCGGGCTCACATGAACACTGAAGCTTTCTTT,CASSLVWRAHMNTEAFF
TRBD1,NA,TRBV19,TRBJ1-5,TGTGCCAGTAGTACCAGACCGGGACAGGTCAATCAGCCCCAGCATTTT,CASSTRPGQVNQPQHF
TRBD1,once,TRBV18,TRBJ2-6,TGTGCCAGCTCAATGCAGGGGGCCCATTACTCTGGGGCCAACGTCCTGACTTTC,CASSMQGAHYSGANVLTF
NA,NA,TRBV7-9,TRBJ1-6,TGTGCCAGCAGCCTACAGGGAAGGTATAATTCACCCCTCCACTTT,CASSLQGRYNSPLHF
TRBD1,NA,TRBV19,TRBJ2-6,TGTGCCAGTAGCTCTGACAGGGGGGCTGGGGCCAACGTCCTGACTTTC,CASSSDRGAGANVLTF
NA,NA,TRBV30,TRBJ2-7,TGTGCCTTAGATTACCGGCGGGTCCCCTACGAGCAGTACTTC,CALDYRRVPYEQYF
NA,NA,TRBV7-2,TRBJ2-7,TGTGCCAGCAGCTTCAGGACTAACTACGAGCAGTACTTC,CASSFRTNYEQYF
TRBD1,NA,TRBV24-1,TRBJ2-3,TGTGCCACCAGTGGCCGGGACAGGGTAGATACGCAGTATTTT,CATSGRDRVDTQYF
NA,few,TRBV14,TRBJ2-2,TGTGCCAGCAGCCAAAAGACAGATAACACCGGGGAGCTGTTTTTT,CASSQKTDNTGELFF
TRBD1,NA,TRBV6-2/TRBV6-3,TRBJ1-5,TGTGCCAGCAGTCCAGGGGGACCCAATCAGCCCCAGCATTTT,CASSPGGPNQPQHF
NA,NA,TRBV7-3,TRBJ2-5,TGTGCCAGCAGCCGATACCCTTACGCGCAAGAGACCCAGTACTTC,CASSRYPYAQETQYF
TRBD1,NA,TRBV6-5,TRBJ1-2,TGTGCCAGCAGTAAAACAGGGGGCGCGGACTATGGCTACACCTTC,CASSKTGGADYGYTF
NA,NA,TRBV13,TRBJ2-3,TGTGCCAGCAGCCATGGTGCCGTAGCGCGCACAGATACGCAGTATTTT,CASSHGAVARTDTQYF
NA,NA,TRBV25-1,TRBJ1-3,TGTGCCAGCAGTGAACCTGGGGGGGACGGAAACACCATATATTTT,CASSEPGGDGNTIYF
NA,once,TRBV10-3,TRBJ2-7,TGTGCCACCAAGCCGGGAGCCAACGAGCAGTACTTC,CATKPGANEQYF
TRBD1,few,TRBV5-5,TRBJ2-2,TGTGCCAGCAGACAGACAGGGGGCACCGGGGAGCTGTTTTTT,CASRQTGGTGELFF
TRBD2,NA,TRBV14,TRBJ2-7,TGTGCCAGTTCACTAGCGGCGAGGGAGCAGTACTTC,CASSLAAREQYF